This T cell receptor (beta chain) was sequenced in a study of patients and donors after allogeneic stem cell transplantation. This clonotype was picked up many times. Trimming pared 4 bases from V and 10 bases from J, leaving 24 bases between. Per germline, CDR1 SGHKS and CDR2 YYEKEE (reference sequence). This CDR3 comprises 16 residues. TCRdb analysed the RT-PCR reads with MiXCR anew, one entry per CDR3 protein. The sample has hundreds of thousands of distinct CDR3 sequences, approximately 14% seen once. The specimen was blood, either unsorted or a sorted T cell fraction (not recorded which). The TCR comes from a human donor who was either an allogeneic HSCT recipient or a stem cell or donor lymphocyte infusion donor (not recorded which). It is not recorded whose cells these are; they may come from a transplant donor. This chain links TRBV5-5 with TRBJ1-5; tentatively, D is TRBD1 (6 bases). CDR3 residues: CASSAMGPGAINPQHF. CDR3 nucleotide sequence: TGTGCCAGCAGCGCCATGGGGCCGGGGGCAATCAATCCCCAGCATTTT.